This TCR beta chain was recorded in a study of blood T cell repertoires in COVID-19. Seattle-derived patients entered the study during active infection and were followed longitudinally. V lost 3 bases, J lost 4 bases, and 9 bases lay in between. The CDR3 is 13 residues long. The germline V gene has CDR1 MNHEY and CDR2 SMNVEV (reference sequence). Data came from immunoSEQ multiplex PCR; TCRdb stores just in-frame clones and leaves some out. The repertoire holds around 180,000 clones, with 80% to 90% as singletons. In its sample, this clone was seen a few times. Specimen: peripheral blood. The TCR sequence derives from a woman aged 80 or over with COVID-19, enrolled during active disease. V and J are TRBV27 and TRBJ1-2, with D tentatively TRBD1 (5 bases). The CDR3 reads CASSFRQSYGYTF. CDR3 nucleotides: TGTGCCAGCAGTTTTAGACAGTCCTATGGCTACACCTTC.